A selection of T cell receptor beta chains follows, all from one sample in a study of cytomegalovirus exposure and HLA in healthy donors. The protocol was immunoSEQ multiplex PCR, while the TCRdb copy is restricted to in-frame clones and leaves out a portion. This sample has tens of thousands of clones, with approximately 93% found just once. Input material: PBMCs. These receptors were taken from a man aged 18 to 30 in good health and CMV-seropositive. Each CDR3 is given with its conserved first and last residue. The D gene is left open where the match is weak. Rows may omit the clone size; those that give it use once, few, many or a size class.

D gene	clone size	V gene	J gene	CDR3 DNA	CDR3 protein
-	-	TRBV5-1	TRBJ2-1	TGCGCCAGCAGCTTGGACAGCCCCTACAATGAGCAGTTCTTC	CASSLDSPYNEQFF
-	once	TRBV29-1	TRBJ2-5	TGCAGCGTCGCCGTTGGGGGCGCTTGGGAGACCCAGTACTTC	CSVAVGGAWETQYF
-	few	TRBV7-3	TRBJ2-7	TGTGCCAGCAGCAACAAACAGGGTAACTATGAGGAGCAGTACTTC	CASSNKQGNYEEQYF
TRBD2	-	TRBV28	TRBJ2-3	TGTGCCAGCAGTCCGGTGGCGGGAGGGCCGGGGCTGGCGCAGTATTTT	CASSPVAGGPGLAQYF
TRBD1	-	TRBV7-9	TRBJ1-2	TGTGCCAGCAGCTATACGACAGGGGAACGGGGCTACACCTTC	CASSYTTGERGYTF
-	once	TRBV7-9	TRBJ2-1	TGTGCCAGCAGCGTTCAGGGTTCCTACAATGAGCAGTTCTTC	CASSVQGSYNEQFF
TRBD1	-	TRBV18	TRBJ1-2	TGTGCCAGCTCACCGGGGACAGGGAACTATGGCTACACCTTC	CASSPGTGNYGYTF
TRBD1	-	TRBV28	TRBJ1-1	TGTGCCAGCATCGGCGACAGGGGCGCTGAAGCTTTCTTT	CASIGDRGAEAFF
TRBD2	-	TRBV5-5	TRBJ2-7	TGTGCCAGCAGACTTTCCGGGACTAGCGGGCGCGAGCAGTACTTC	CASRLSGTSGREQYF
-	-	TRBV7-9	TRBJ1-1	TGTGCCAGCAGCTTAGTATCAGTGAACACTGAAGCTTTCTTT	CASSLVSVNTEAFF
TRBD1	-	TRBV2	TRBJ2-3	TGTGCCAGCAGCGACCCGGGACAGGGGGCCTTGCGAGATACGCAGTATTTT	CASSDPGQGALRDTQYF
TRBD2	-	TRBV9	TRBJ2-1	TGTGCCAGCAGCGTTGCGGGAGTCGAAAATGAGCAGTTCTTC	CASSVAGVENEQFF
-	few	TRBV19	TRBJ1-2	TGTGCCAGTAATAACCGAGCAGGGAATCTCTATGGCTACACCTTC	CASNNRAGNLYGYTF
-	-	TRBV18	TRBJ1-1	TGTGCCAGCTCACCCCCCGGACTGAGAGGGACTGAAGCTTTCTTT	CASSPPGLRGTEAFF
-	-	TRBV7-8	TRBJ2-3	TGTGCCAGCAGCCCGCGATCTAGCACAGATACGCAGTATTTT	CASSPRSSTDTQYF
TRBD2	-	TRBV29-1	TRBJ2-3	TGCAGCGTTGAAGATCCGCTAGCGGGAGGGCACTTAACCACAGATACGCAGTATTTT	CSVEDPLAGGHLTTDTQYF
TRBD2	-	TRBV7-9	TRBJ2-1	TGTGCCAGCAGCTTATTAGCGGGAGGTTCCTACAATGAGCAGTTCTTC	CASSLLAGGSYNEQFF
TRBD2	-	TRBV7-9	TRBJ2-3	TGTGCCAGCAGCTTAGAGCTTTCTAGCGGTAGCACAGATACGCAGTATTTT	CASSLELSSGSTDTQYF
-	once	TRBV28	TRBJ1-2	TGTGCCAGCAGTTTGAAAGGGGGACGACGAGTTAACACCTTC	CASSLKGGRRVNTF
-	-	TRBV19	TRBJ2-3	TGTGCCAGTAGTACCGCGGAACCCCGTATAGGCACAGATACGCAGTATTTT	CASSTAEPRIGTDTQYF
-	-	TRBV5-1	TRBJ2-2	TGCGCCAGCAGATCCTCCAGGAAGTCGAACACCGGGGAGCTGTTTTTT	CASRSSRKSNTGELFF
-	-	TRBV9	TRBJ2-3	TGTGCCAGCAGCGTAGGAGGATTCAGTAGCACAGATACGCAGTATTTT	CASSVGGFSSTDTQYF
-	-	TRBV30	TRBJ2-5	TGTGCCTGGAGTGTAGGACAGCCCCAAGAGACCCAGTACTTC	CAWSVGQPQETQYF
-	-	TRBV5-1	TRBJ2-5	TGCGCCAGCAGCTATTTCGGCCAAGAGACCCAGTACTTC	CASSYFGQETQYF
TRBD2	-	TRBV10-1	TRBJ2-7	TGCGCCAGCATTCAGCGGGAGGCCACCCCCTACGAGCAGTACTTC	CASIQREATPYEQYF
TRBD2	once	TRBV28	TRBJ2-5	TGTGCCAGCAGTTTCCGCCTGAGCGGGGACCAAGAGACCCAGTACTTC	CASSFRLSGDQETQYF